This TCR beta chain was recorded in a study of cytomegalovirus exposure and HLA in healthy donors. Study observations and caveats: Excluded were some V segments that proved indistinguishable, including TRBV6-2 and TRBV6-3. The authors confirmed in vitro that a few CMV-associated chains were specific for CMV antigens. Altogether, 160 or so TCR beta chains were recorded as cytomegalovirus-associated. Most TCR sequences were seen very rarely across donors, but some public TCRs occurred in many.

Germline V CDR1 and CDR2: MNHEY, SVGAGI. This CDR3 region has 11 residues. The V and J ends lost 7 bases and 11 bases, in that order; junction bases with no gene match: 6. Of note for this clone: What it binds is unknown.

The PCR was carried out with 60 Vbeta primers and 13 Jbeta primers. Generated by immunoSEQ multiplex PCR, the TCRdb table keeps only in-frame clones and is missing some. The sample yields approximately 100,000 clones, 74% seen once. The sequence was obtained from a human donor in good health. The chain carries TRBV6-5 and TRBJ2-7, with 9 bases fitting TRBD2. The sequenced material came from PBMCs. CDR3 sequence (DNA): TGTGCCAGCATCGATGCTAGCGGGGAGTACTTC. This encodes CASIDASGEYF.